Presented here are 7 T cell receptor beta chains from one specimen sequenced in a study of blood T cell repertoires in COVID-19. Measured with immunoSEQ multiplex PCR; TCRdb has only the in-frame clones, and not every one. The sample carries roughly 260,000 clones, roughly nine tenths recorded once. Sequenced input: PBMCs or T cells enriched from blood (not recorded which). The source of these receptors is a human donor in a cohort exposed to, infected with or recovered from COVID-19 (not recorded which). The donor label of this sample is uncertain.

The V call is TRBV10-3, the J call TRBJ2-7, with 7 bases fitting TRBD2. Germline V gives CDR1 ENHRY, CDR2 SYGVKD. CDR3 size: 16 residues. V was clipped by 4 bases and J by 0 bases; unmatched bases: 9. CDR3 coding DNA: TGTGCCATCAGTGGCCCTGGTGCGGGGGTCTCCTACGAGCAGTACTTC. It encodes CAISGPGAGVSYEQYF.

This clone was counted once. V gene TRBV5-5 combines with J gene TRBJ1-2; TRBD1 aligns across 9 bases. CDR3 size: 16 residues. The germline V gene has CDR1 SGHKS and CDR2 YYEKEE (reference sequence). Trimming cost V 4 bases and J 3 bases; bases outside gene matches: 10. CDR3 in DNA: TGTGCCAGCAGCGGCGCCCACAGGGGGCGCGACTATGGCTACACCTTC. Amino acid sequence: CASSGAHRGRDYGYTF.

CDR3 sequence (DNA): TGTGCCAGCAGCCAAGGTAGCAATAGCGGGGTAGAGACCCAGTACTTC. This encodes CASSQGSNSGVETQYF. The genes are TRBV3-1 (or the pseudogene TRBV3-2) and TRBJ2-5, with 8 bases matching TRBD2. The CDR3 is made up of 16 amino acids. The germline gives CDR1 LGHDT, CDR2 YNNKEL (reference sequence). J lost 4 bases, V lost 1 base, and 8 bases had no gene match.

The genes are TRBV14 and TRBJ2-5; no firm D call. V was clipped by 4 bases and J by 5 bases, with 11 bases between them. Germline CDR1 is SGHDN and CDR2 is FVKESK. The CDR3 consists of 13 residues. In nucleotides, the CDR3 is TGTGCCAGCAGCCTCCAGGCCCGGGAGACCCAGTACTTC. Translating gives CASSLQARETQYF.

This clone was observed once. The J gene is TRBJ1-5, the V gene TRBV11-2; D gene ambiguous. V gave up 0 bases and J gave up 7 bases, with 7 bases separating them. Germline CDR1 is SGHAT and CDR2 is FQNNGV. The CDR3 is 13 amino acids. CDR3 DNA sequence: TGTGCCAGCAGCTTAGATCTGGGCCAGCCCCAGCATTTT. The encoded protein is CASSLDLGQPQHF.

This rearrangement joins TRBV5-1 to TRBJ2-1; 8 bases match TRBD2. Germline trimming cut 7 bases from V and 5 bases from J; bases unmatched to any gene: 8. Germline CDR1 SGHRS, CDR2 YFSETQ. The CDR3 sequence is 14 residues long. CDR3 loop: CASGTGGAHNEQFF. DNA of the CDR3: TGCGCCAGCGGCACGGGGGGGGCCCACAATGAGCAGTTCTTC.

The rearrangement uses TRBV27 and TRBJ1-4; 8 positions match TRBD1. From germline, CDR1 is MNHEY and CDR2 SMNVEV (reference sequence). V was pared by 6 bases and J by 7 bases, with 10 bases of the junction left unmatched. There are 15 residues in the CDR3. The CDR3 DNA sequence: TGTGCCAGCAGGGCCGGGGCAGGGGGCACTGAAAAACTGTTTTTT. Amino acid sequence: CASRAGAGGTEKLFF. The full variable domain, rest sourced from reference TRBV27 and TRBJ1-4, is EAQVTQNPRYLITVTGKKLTVTCSQNMNHEYMSWYRQDPGLGLRQIYYSMNVEVTDKGDVPEGYKVSRKEKRNFPLILESPSPNQTSLYFCASRAGAGGTEKLFFGSGTQLSVL.